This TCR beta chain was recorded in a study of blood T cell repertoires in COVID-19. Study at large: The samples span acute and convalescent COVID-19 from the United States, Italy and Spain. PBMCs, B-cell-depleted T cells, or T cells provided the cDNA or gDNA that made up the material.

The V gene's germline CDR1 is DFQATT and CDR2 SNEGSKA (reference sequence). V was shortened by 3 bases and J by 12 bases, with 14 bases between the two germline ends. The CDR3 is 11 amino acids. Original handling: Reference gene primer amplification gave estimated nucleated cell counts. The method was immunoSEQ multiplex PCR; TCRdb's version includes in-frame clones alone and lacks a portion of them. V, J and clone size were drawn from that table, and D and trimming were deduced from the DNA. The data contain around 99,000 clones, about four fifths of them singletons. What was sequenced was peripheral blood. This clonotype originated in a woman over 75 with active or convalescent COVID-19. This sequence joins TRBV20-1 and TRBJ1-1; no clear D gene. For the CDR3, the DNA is TGCAGTGCTAGTCTTTACGGGTTTCCTTTCTTT. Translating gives CSASLYGFPFF.